This entry lists 5 T cell receptor beta chains sequenced from one sample in a study of blood T cell repertoires in COVID-19. Clones were read by immunoSEQ multiplex PCR, and TCRdb kept only the in-frame ones, dropping some. The sample has approximately 200,000 clones, 94% seen once. The sequencing input was peripheral blood. These receptors came from a young man with COVID-19, enrolled during active disease.

The chain carries TRBV6-5 and TRBJ1-2, with 9 bases aligning to TRBD1. This CDR3 has 14 residues. Germline V gene sequence: CDR1 MNHEY, CDR2 SVGAGI. With 6 bases clipped from V and 4 bases from J, the junction kept 6 bases outside the gene matches. CDR3 coding DNA: TGTGCCAGCAGACTGGGACAGGGAGTCTATGGCTACACCTTC. It specifies CASRLGQGVYGYTF.

The V call is TRBV29-1, the J call TRBJ1-2; TRBD1 matches at 8 bases. In germline, CDR1 is SQVTM, CDR2 ANQGSEA. Trimming at V came to 6 bases and at J to 5 bases, leaving 11 bases not matched to a gene. This CDR3 is 14 amino acids long. The CDR3 protein is CSVDPGTGRYGYTF. As DNA, the CDR3 is TGCAGCGTCGACCCCGGGACAGGCCGGTATGGCTACACCTTC.

The V and J genes are TRBV28 and TRBJ1-1; D not resolved. Germline V CDR1 and CDR2: MDHEN, SYDVKM. V lost 6 bases and J 0 bases, leaving 5 bases between the germline ends. The CDR3 is 12 amino acids. CDR3 nucleotide sequence: TGTGCCAGCAGCCCCATGAACACTGAAGCTTTCTTT. This gives the protein CASSPMNTEAFF.

This chain connects TRBV6-5 to TRBJ1-2; D not resolved. The CDR3 is made up of 12 amino acids. CDR1 is MNHEY, CDR2 SVGAGI, per germline. Deletions cut 8 bases from V and 7 bases from J, with 14 bases between. In DNA, the CDR3 is TGTGCCAGCGAGAGAGGGTCTTTTGGCTACACCTTC. Its protein product is CASERGSFGYTF.

The chain employs TRBV5-5 and TRBJ2-7, with 7 bases identical to TRBD2. The CDR3 has 14 residues. Germline assignment: CDR1 SGHKS and CDR2 YYEKEE (reference sequence). Trimming at V came to 0 bases and at J to 7 bases, leaving 7 bases not matched to a gene. CDR3 residues: CASSLAGGNGEQYF. CDR3 DNA: TGTGCCAGCAGCTTGGCGGGGGGTAACGGAGAGCAGTACTTC.